This is a list of T cell receptor beta chains from one sample in a study of T cells in Graves' hyperthyroidism and ophthalmopathy. TCRdb reprocessed the multiplex PCR reads with MiXCR, giving one entry per CDR3 protein. The sample records about 420,000 distinct CDR3 sequences, around a sixth being singletons. Sequencing used blood. These receptors all come from a woman aged 18-35 years with Graves' hyperthyroidism. Both conserved end residues are part of each CDR3. D genes are given only for firm matches. The size entry is marked missing in some rows and otherwise reads once, few, many or a size class.

clone_size	j_call	cdr3_length	v_call	d_call	cdr3_aa	cdr3_nt
few	TRBJ2-2	14	TRBV9	NA	CASSPFGSTGELFF	TGTGCCAGCAGCCCCTTCGGCAGCACCGGGGAGCTGTTTTTT
many	TRBJ1-2	14	TRBV28	NA	CASAVFVRDYGYTF	TGTGCCAGCGCCGTTTTCGTCAGGGACTATGGCTACACCTTC
few	TRBJ2-3	18	TRBV18	NA	CASSPQRVQGPTTDTQYF	TGTGCCAGCTCACCACAACGGGTGCAAGGGCCCACCACAGATACGCAGTATTTT
many	TRBJ2-7	18	TRBV3-1	NA	CASSQPRSGLSSSYEQYF	TGTGCCAGCAGCCAACCCCGATCGGGACTGTCCAGCTCCTACGAGCAGTACTTC
many	TRBJ2-1	19	TRBV7-3	TRBD2	CASSQGTSGRLFSYNEQFF	TGTGCCAGCAGCCAGGGGACTAGCGGGAGGTTATTCTCCTACAATGAGCAGTTCTTC
NA	TRBJ2-1	13	TRBV20-1	NA	CSAEEVGLHEQFF	TGCAGTGCCGAGGAGGTAGGGCTCCATGAGCAGTTCTTC
many	TRBJ1-5	15	TRBV3-1	TRBD1	CASSHAGGPNQPQHF	TGTGCCAGCAGCCACGCAGGGGGTCCCAATCAGCCCCAGCATTTT
many	TRBJ2-1	14	TRBV11-2	TRBD2	CASSGGLAYNEQFF	TGTGCCAGCAGCGGGGGACTAGCATACAATGAGCAGTTCTTC
many	TRBJ2-1	18	TRBV20-1	TRBD2	CSASPSSGREEVGNEQFF	TGCAGTGCTAGTCCGTCTAGCGGGAGAGAGGAGGTCGGGAATGAGCAGTTCTTC
few	TRBJ1-5	13	TRBV10-2	TRBD1	CASSDRGVQPQHF	TGCGCCAGCAGTGACAGGGGGGTTCAGCCCCAGCATTTT
many	TRBJ1-1	14	TRBV5-1	NA	CASSWEVLNTEAFF	TGCGCCAGCAGCTGGGAGGTGCTGAACACTGAAGCTTTCTTT
many	TRBJ2-2	14	TRBV5-1	NA	CASSSFTNTGELFF	TGCGCCAGCAGCTCCTTCACAAACACCGGGGAGCTGTTTTTT
few	TRBJ2-7	15	TRBV6-1	NA	CASSSSGIYTYEQYF	TGTGCCAGCAGTTCATCCGGGATTTACACCTACGAGCAGTACTTC
many	TRBJ2-5	14	TRBV6-1	TRBD2	CASSEAGGPQTQYF	TGTGCCAGCAGTGAAGCGGGAGGGCCGCAGACCCAGTACTTC
few	TRBJ2-3	15	TRBV6-5	NA	CASSYSGTSTDTQYF	TGTGCCAGCAGTTACTCTGGGACTAGCACAGATACGCAGTATTTT
many	TRBJ1-1	14	TRBV3-1	NA	CASSRLGTNTEAFF	TGTGCCAGCAGCCGCTTGGGGACGAACACTGAAGCTTTCTTT
NA	TRBJ2-3	17	TRBV5-1	NA	CASSRPRGELITDTQYF	TGCGCCAGCAGCAGGCCCAGGGGGGAGTTAATAACAGATACGCAGTATTTT
many	TRBJ2-1	16	TRBV13	TRBD2	CASSSLAGASYNEQFF	TGTGCCAGCAGCTCGTTAGCGGGAGCCTCCTACAATGAGCAGTTCTTC
many	TRBJ2-1	11	TRBV27	NA	CASSFFNEQFF	TGTGCCAGCAGTTTCTTCAATGAGCAGTTCTTC
NA	TRBJ2-2	17	TRBV27	TRBD2	CASSSPSGRENTGELFF	TGTGCCAGCAGTTCCCCGAGCGGGAGGGAGAACACCGGGGAGCTGTTTTTT
NA	TRBJ2-4	16	TRBV27	TRBD1	CASSTRDRGAKNIQYF	TGTGCCAGCAGTACCCGGGACAGGGGGGCCAAAAACATTCAGTACTTC
NA	TRBJ1-4	13	TRBV5-6	NA	CASSLGQNEKLFF	TGTGCCAGCAGCTTGGGACAGAATGAAAAACTGTTTTTT
many	TRBJ1-1	14	TRBV12-3/TRBV12-4	NA	CASSRGSMNTEAFF	TGTGCCAGCAGCCGGGGATCAATGAACACTGAAGCTTTCTTT
many	TRBJ2-5	13	TRBV29-1	NA	CSANGRTQETQYF	TGCAGCGCAAATGGACGGACACAAGAGACCCAGTACTTC
many	TRBJ2-3	15	TRBV6-5	NA	CASSYSSLRTDTQYF	TGTGCCAGCAGTTACTCGTCGCTCCGCACAGATACGCAGTATTTT
many	TRBJ2-3	17	TRBV5-1	TRBD2	CASSVGLAGARQDTQYF	TGCGCCAGCAGCGTGGGACTAGCGGGGGCGCGGCAAGATACGCAGTATTTT
few	TRBJ1-4	12	TRBV7-8	NA	CASSFGNEKLFF	TGTGCCAGCAGCTTCGGGAATGAAAAACTGTTTTTT
many	TRBJ2-7	14	TRBV12-3/TRBV12-4	TRBD2	CASSFSGGAYEQYF	TGTGCCAGCAGTTTCAGCGGGGGGGCCTACGAGCAGTACTTC
NA	TRBJ1-2	13	TRBV6-2/TRBV6-3	NA	CASSYRGRYGYTF	TGTGCCAGCAGTTACCGGGGTCGGTATGGCTACACCTTC
NA	TRBJ2-5	14	TRBV3-1	TRBD2	CASSGAGAGGTQYF	TGTGCCAGCAGCGGAGCGGGGGCGGGGGGGACCCAGTACTTC